The 8 T cell receptor beta chains reported below all come from one sample, sequenced in a study of cytomegalovirus exposure and HLA in healthy donors. It was with 60 Vbeta and 13 Jbeta primers that the PCR ran. Sequenced by immunoSEQ multiplex PCR; TCRdb stores in-frame clones only, minus some. The data show under 200,000 clones, with about two thirds seen just once and approximately 4.5% held by the top ten. Sequencing was performed on PBMCs. All receptors derive from a woman between 18 and 29 years old in good health and CMV-seropositive.

The CDR3 spells CSVQQKSGYEQYF. CDR3 nucleotide sequence: TGCAGCGTACAGCAAAAGTCGGGATACGAGCAGTACTTC. The V call is TRBV29-1, the J call TRBJ2-7, with D maybe TRBD2 (5 bases). The CDR3 totals 13 residues. V lost 6 bases to trimming and J lost 4 bases, with 16 bases between them. Germline CDR1 reads SQVTM; CDR2 reads ANQGSEA.

This clone appeared once. The genes are TRBV5-1 and TRBJ2-2, with D uncertain. The CDR3 loop spans 16 amino acids. CDR1 is SGHRS, CDR2 YFSETQ, per germline. The V end lost 0 bases, the J end lost 2 bases, and 11 bases lay between the germline ends. The CDR3 sequence: CASSLGLTSNTGELFF. CDR3 coding DNA: TGCGCCAGCAGCTTGGGGCTCACCTCAAACACCGGGGAGCTGTTTTTT.

The rearrangement joins TRBV4-3 to TRBJ2-7, with D perhaps TRBD2 (5 bases). This CDR3 has 14 amino acids. Per germline, CDR1 LGHNA and CDR2 YSLEER. V was trimmed by 3 bases and J by 2 bases, leaving 11 bases between them. This chain's CDR3 is CASSQASGTYEQYF. The CDR3 DNA reads TGCGCCAGCAGCCAGGCCTCCGGGACCTACGAGCAGTACTTC.

Here the CDR3 reads CASSPGDRLDQPQHF. The CDR3, as DNA: TGTGCCAGCAGCCCCGGGGACAGGTTAGATCAGCCCCAGCATTTT. The chain joins TRBV7-9 to TRBJ1-5; the match to TRBD1 covers 8 bases. The length of the CDR3 is 15 residues. From germline, CDR1 is SEHNR and CDR2 FQNEAQ (reference sequence). V shed 5 bases, J shed 5 bases, and the junction held 8 bases outside the gene matches.

The J gene is TRBJ2-1, the V gene TRBV21-1; the table's D call, TRBD2, was not checked against the DNA. TRBV21-1 is described as a pseudogene. The CDR3 consists of 12 residues. Here the CDR3 reads CASSKATREQFF. CDR3 nucleotide sequence: TGTGCCAGCAGCAAAGCGACGCGGGAGCAGTTCTTC.

The chain uses TRBV7-9 and TRBJ1-2; D is perhaps TRBD1 (6 bases). CDR3 size: 14 residues. Trimming removed 7 bases from V and 2 bases from J, with 14 bases in between. Germline-derived CDR1 and CDR2 are SEHNR and FQNEAQ (reference sequence). In DNA, the CDR3 is TGTGCCAGCAATACAGGGACCGTAAACTATGGCTACACCTTC. Residues: CASNTGTVNYGYTF. The complete variable domain, with remaining parts taken from reference TRBV7-9 and TRBJ1-2, reads DTGVSQNPRHKITKRGQNVTFRCDPISEHNRLYWYRQTLGQGPEFLTYFQNEAQLEKSRLLSDRFSAERPKGSFSTLEIQRTEQGDSAMYLCASNTGTVNYGYTFGSGTRLTVV.

This sequence joins TRBV28 and TRBJ2-7; the D gene is possibly TRBD2 (6 bases). V was clipped by 6 bases and J by 3 bases, with 15 bases between them. The CDR3 has 14 residues. CDR1 and CDR2 from the germline V gene are MDHEN and SYDVKM. CDR3 protein: CASSSRRELYEQYF. CDR3 nucleotides: TGTGCCAGCAGCTCCCGGAGGGAACTCTACGAGCAGTACTTC.

The chain has TRBV19 and TRBJ2-7, with TRBD2 identical over 7 bases. This CDR3 spans 16 amino acids. Per germline, CDR1 LNHDA and CDR2 SQIVND (reference sequence). Trimming took 5 bases from V and 4 from J; bases not matched to a gene: 14. CDR3 nucleotides: TGTGCCAGTAGTCTCCGGGGGAGCGGGACCCTTTACGAGCAGTACTTC. It translates to CASSLRGSGTLYEQYF.